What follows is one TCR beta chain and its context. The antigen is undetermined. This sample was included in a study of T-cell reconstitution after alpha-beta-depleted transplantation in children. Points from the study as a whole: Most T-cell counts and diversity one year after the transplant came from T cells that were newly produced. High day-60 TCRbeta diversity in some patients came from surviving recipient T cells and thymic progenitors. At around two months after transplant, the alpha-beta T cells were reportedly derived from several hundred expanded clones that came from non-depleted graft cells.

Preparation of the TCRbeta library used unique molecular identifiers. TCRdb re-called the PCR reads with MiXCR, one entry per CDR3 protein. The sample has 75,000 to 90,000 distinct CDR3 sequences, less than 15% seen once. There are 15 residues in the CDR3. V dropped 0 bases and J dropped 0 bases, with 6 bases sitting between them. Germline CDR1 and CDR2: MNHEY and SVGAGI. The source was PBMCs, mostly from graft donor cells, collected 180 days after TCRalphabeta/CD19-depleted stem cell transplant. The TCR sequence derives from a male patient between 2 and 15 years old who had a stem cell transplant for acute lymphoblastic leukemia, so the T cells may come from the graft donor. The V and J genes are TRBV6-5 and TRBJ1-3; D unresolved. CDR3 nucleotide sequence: TGTGCCAGCAGTTACTCGGTGGTCTCTGGAAACACCATATATTTT. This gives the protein CASSYSVVSGNTIYF.